The clone carrying this T cell receptor (beta chain) turned up a few times. As yet, its antigen is unknown. Germline CDR1 is ENHRY and CDR2 is SYGVKD. The length of the CDR3 is 14 residues. The V end lost 6 bases, the J end lost 2 bases, and 13 bases lay between the germline ends. The data were obtained in a study of cytotoxic CD8 clonotypes in ibrutinib-treated CLL. Findings and limits, study-wide: Clonality increased at ibrutinib response and stayed stable in sustained remission. At progression, however, it fell back toward baseline.

Libraries were prepared by immunoSEQ multiplex PCR; TCRdb keeps only in-frame clonotypes and omits some of them. The sample gives about 150,000 clones, 60% to 85% of which show up once; roughly 4.7% is in the top ten. This chain links TRBV10-3 with TRBJ1-2; D gene ambiguous. Specimen: PBMCs, collected after 24 months of ibrutinib treatment. This receptor was obtained from a human donor with chronic lymphocytic leukemia. In DNA form, the CDR3 reads TGTGCCATCAGCCCCAGGACCGGAAACTATGGCTACACCTTC. Translating gives CAISPRTGNYGYTF.